The 15 T cell receptor beta chains below were found in one sample sequenced in a study of cytomegalovirus exposure and HLA in healthy donors. PCR primers comprised 60 Vbeta and 13 Jbeta primers. The assay was immunoSEQ multiplex PCR, and TCRdb's table has in-frame clones only and misses some. Of about 150,000 clones listed, over 60% are singletons. The sequenced sample consisted of PBMCs. The source of these receptors is a male donor in good health and CMV-seronegative.

The V gene is TRBV5-1, the J gene TRBJ2-7; D may be TRBD2 (6 bases). The CDR3 runs to 13 residues. V lost 3 bases, J lost 7 bases, and 14 bases lay in between. Per germline, CDR1 SGHRS and CDR2 YFSETQ. CDR3 sequence (DNA): TGCGCCAGCAGCTCGCTCGCTGGGGGGGAGCAGTACTTC. It translates to CASSSLAGGEQYF.

This clone was observed a few times. The chain recombines TRBV7-2 with TRBJ2-1; perhaps TRBD2 as D (6 bases). CDR3 length: 15 residues. Trimming removed 3 bases at V and 10 bases at J, with 19 bases between. Looked up from germline, CDR1 is SGHTA and CDR2 is FQGNSA. This CDR3 is CASSLAPGLLREQFF. CDR3 sequence (DNA): TGTGCCAGCAGCTTGGCCCCCGGACTATTGAGGGAGCAGTTCTTC.

This chain connects TRBV7-9 to TRBJ2-7; a possible D gene is TRBD1 (5 bases). With 0 bases removed from V and 6 bases from J, the gap between germline ends came to 12 bases. CDR3 length: 14 amino acids. Germline assignment: CDR1 SEHNR and CDR2 FQNEAQ (reference sequence). The CDR3 region has the DNA TGTGCCAGCAGCTTAGCCGCAGGGCAGAGCGAGCAGTACTTC. It translates to CASSLAAGQSEQYF. The full variable domain, in which reference TRBV7-9 and TRBJ2-7 provide the parts outside the CDR3, is DTGVSQNPRHKITKRGQNVTFRCDPISEHNRLYWYRQTLGQGPEFLTYFQNEAQLEKSRLLSDRFSAERPKGSFSTLEIQRTEQGDSAMYLCASSLAAGQSEQYFGPGTRLTVT.

V is TRBV19 and J is TRBJ1-6; D remains unclear. This CDR3 comprises 13 residues. V dropped 5 bases and J dropped 4 bases, with 6 bases sitting between them. Looked up from germline, CDR1 is LNHDA and CDR2 is SQIVND (reference sequence). This CDR3 is CASSDTYNSPLHF. CDR3 nucleotides: TGTGCCAGTAGTGACACGTATAATTCACCCCTCCACTTT. The variable domain in full, with the rest retrieved from reference TRBV19 and TRBJ1-6, is DGGITQSPKYLFRKEGQNVTLSCEQNLNHDAMYWYRQDPGQGLRLIYYSQIVNDFQKGDIAEGYSVSREKKESFPLTVTSAQKNPTAFYLCASSDTYNSPLHFGNGTRLTVT.

The chain uses TRBV6-5 and TRBJ1-2; 9 bases are shared with TRBD1. The germline CDR1 and CDR2 sequences are MNHEY and SVGAGI. The length of the CDR3 is 14 residues. The V and J ends lost 7 bases and 7 bases, in that order; junction bases with no gene match: 10. CDR3 bases: TGTGCCAGCACCGAAACAGGGGGCGGGTCTGGCTACACCTTC. Its protein product is CASTETGGGSGYTF.

The J gene is TRBJ1-3, the V gene TRBV7-9; D remains unclear. Trimming left V 3 bases short and J 4 bases short, with 10 bases between. The CDR3 consists of 14 residues. Germline V gives CDR1 SEHNR, CDR2 FQNEAQ (reference sequence). The CDR3 DNA sequence: TGTGCCAGCAGCTTGGGCCTGGCGGGAAACACCATATATTTT. It specifies CASSLGLAGNTIYF. The whole variable domain, remainder taken from reference TRBV7-9 and TRBJ1-3, is DTGVSQNPRHKITKRGQNVTFRCDPISEHNRLYWYRQTLGQGPEFLTYFQNEAQLEKSRLLSDRFSAERPKGSFSTLEIQRTEQGDSAMYLCASSLGLAGNTIYFGEGSWLTVV.

V and J are TRBV15 and TRBJ2-7, with D perhaps matching TRBD1 (6 bases). CDR1 LNHNV and CDR2 YYDKDF come from the germline V gene (reference sequence). This CDR3 contains 17 residues. With 1 base removed from V and 0 bases from J, the gap between germline ends came to 16 bases. CDR3 residues: CATSRAGRGRVSYEQYF. CDR3 bases: TGTGCCACCAGCAGAGCTGGCAGGGGCAGAGTCTCCTACGAGCAGTACTTC.

V usage is TRBV28 and J usage is TRBJ2-7; D gene uncertain. V was trimmed by 6 bases and J by 2 bases, leaving 11 bases between them. CDR3 size: 13 residues. Per germline, CDR1 MDHEN and CDR2 SYDVKM. Here the CDR3 DNA reads TGTGCCAGCAGCTATGGCGGCGCCTACGAGCAGTACTTC. It specifies CASSYGGAYEQYF.

This clone was observed a handful of times. The chain employs TRBV6-1 and TRBJ2-1; no firm D call. V gave up 0 bases and J gave up 6 bases, with 9 bases separating them. This CDR3 region has 14 residues. Germline CDR1 and CDR2: MNHNS and SASEGT. CDR3 in amino acids: CASSEAEETNEQFF. The CDR3 DNA is TGTGCCAGCAGTGAAGCCGAGGAAACCAATGAGCAGTTCTTC.

This sequence joins TRBV7-2 and TRBJ2-7; possibly TRBD1 for D (6 bases). CDR1 is SGHTA, CDR2 FQGNSA, per germline. This CDR3 region has 14 residues. V was pared by 5 bases and J by 3 bases, with 14 bases between. The CDR3 loop reads CASSHGQFLYEQYF. The CDR3, as DNA: TGTGCCAGCAGCCACGGACAGTTCCTCTACGAGCAGTACTTC.

CDR3 coding DNA: TGTGCCAGCAGCAAAGGTGGGACTAGAGGTAGGCTGCAGTTCTTC. Translating gives CASSKGGTRGRLQFF. The chain recombines TRBV21-1 with TRBJ2-1; TRBD2, the table's D call, lacks a check against the DNA. TRBV21-1 is designated a pseudogene. The CDR3 spans 15 residues.

V usage is TRBV18 and J usage is TRBJ2-7; TRBD1 might be the D (6 bases). Germline V gene sequence: CDR1 KGHSH, CDR2 LQKENI. There are 15 residues in the CDR3. The V and J ends lost 2 bases and 0 bases respectively, with 11 bases between them. The CDR3 sequence is CASSPNTGSSYEQYF. CDR3 coding DNA: TGTGCCAGCTCACCAAACACAGGGAGCTCCTACGAGCAGTACTTC.

V and J are TRBV28 and TRBJ2-7; 10 bases agree with TRBD1. CDR1 is MDHEN and CDR2 is SYDVKM in the germline V gene. V lost 11 bases, J lost 0 bases, and 7 bases stayed unmatched. The length of the CDR3 is 14 residues. CDR3 coding DNA: TGTGCCTCCCAGGGACAGGGGAACTCCTACGAGCAGTACTTC. Its protein is CASQGQGNSYEQYF.

The chain carries TRBV19 and TRBJ1-5; TRBD1 might be the D (6 bases). V lost 7 bases and J lost 3, with 16 bases in between. In germline, CDR1 is LNHDA, CDR2 SQIVND (reference sequence). This CDR3 is built from 15 residues. CDR3 coding DNA: TGTGCCAGTACCGGGACATTCGCCCCCAATCAGCCCCAGCATTTT. As protein: CASTGTFAPNQPQHF.

J is TRBJ2-1 and V is TRBV9, with TRBD2 as a possible D gene (6 bases). Germline loops: CDR1 SGDLS, CDR2 YYNGEE. V lost 1 base and J 0 bases, leaving 11 bases between the germline ends. The CDR3 has 16 residues. CDR3 coding DNA: TGTGCCAGCAGCGTAATCCTGGGGGGCTCCTACAATGAGCAGTTCTTC. This gives the protein CASSVILGGSYNEQFF.